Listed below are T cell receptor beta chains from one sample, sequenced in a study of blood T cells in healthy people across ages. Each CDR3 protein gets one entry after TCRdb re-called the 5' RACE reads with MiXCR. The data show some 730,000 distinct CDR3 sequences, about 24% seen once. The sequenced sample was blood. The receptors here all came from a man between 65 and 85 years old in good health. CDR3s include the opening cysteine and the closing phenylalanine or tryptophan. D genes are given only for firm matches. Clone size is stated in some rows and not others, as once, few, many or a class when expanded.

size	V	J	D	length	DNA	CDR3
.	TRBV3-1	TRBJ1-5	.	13	TGTGCCAGCAGCCAAGATCTGGCTCAGCCCCAGCATTTT	CASSQDLAQPQHF
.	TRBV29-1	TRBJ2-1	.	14	TGCAGCGTTGAAGATCGGGTGGGGAGGAATGAGCAGTTCTTC	CSVEDRVGRNEQFF
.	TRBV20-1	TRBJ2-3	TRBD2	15	TGCAGTGCTAGAGAAACTAGCGGGGGTGCAGATACGCAGTATTTT	CSARETSGGADTQYF
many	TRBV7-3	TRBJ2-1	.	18	TGTGCCAGCAGCTTAAGTCACCGGGGTGGAGGACGCAACAATGAGCAGTTCTTC	CASSLSHRGGGRNNEQFF
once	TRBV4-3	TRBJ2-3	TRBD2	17	TGCGCCAGCAGCCAAGATGGAGCGGGGAGTCACACAGATACGCAGTATTTT	CASSQDGAGSHTDTQYF
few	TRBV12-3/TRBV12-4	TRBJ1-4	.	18	TGTGCCAGCAGTCCTCGAAGGGGCGGAGTGCCTGGGCGGGAAAAACTGTTTTTT	CASSPRRGGVPGREKLFF
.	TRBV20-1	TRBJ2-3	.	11	TGCAGTGCTAGATCCTCAGATACGCAGTATTTT	CSARSSDTQYF
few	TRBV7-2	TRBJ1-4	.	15	TGTGCCAGCAGCATACGACTCGGGGACCCTGAAAAACTGTTTTTT	CASSIRLGDPEKLFF
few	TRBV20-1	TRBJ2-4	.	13	TGCAGTGCTCCCGAAAATTCCAAAAACATTCAGTACTTC	CSAPENSKNIQYF
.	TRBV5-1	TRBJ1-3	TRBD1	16	TGCGCCAGCAGCTGGGGGGACAGGCTTTTTGGAAACACCATATATTTT	CASSWGDRLFGNTIYF
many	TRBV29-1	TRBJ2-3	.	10	TGCAGCTTCAGCTTTGGTACGCAGTATTTT	CSFSFGTQYF